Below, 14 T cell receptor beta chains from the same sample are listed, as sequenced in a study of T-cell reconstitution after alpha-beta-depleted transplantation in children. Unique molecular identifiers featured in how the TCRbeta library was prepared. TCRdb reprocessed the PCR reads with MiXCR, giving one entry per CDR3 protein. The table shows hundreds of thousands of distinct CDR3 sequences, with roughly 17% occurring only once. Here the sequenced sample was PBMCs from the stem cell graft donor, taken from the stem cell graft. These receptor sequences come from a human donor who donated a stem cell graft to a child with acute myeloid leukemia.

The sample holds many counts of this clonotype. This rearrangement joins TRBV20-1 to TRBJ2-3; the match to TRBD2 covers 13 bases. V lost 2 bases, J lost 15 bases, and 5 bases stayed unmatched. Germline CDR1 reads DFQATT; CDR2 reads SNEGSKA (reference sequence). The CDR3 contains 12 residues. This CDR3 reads CSARRTSGGTYF. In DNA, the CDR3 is TGCAGTGCTAGACGGACTAGCGGGGGTACCTATTTT.

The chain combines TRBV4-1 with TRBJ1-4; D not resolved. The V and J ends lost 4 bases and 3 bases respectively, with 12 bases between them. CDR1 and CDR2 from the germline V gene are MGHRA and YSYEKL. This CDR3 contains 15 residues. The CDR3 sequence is CASSPRAGANEKLFF. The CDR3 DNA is TGCGCCAGCAGCCCCCGGGCAGGCGCTAATGAAAAACTGTTTTTT.

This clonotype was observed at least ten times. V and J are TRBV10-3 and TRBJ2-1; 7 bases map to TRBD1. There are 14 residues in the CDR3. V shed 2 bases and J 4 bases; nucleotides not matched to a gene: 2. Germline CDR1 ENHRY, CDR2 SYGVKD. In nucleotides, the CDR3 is TGTGCCATCAGTGAGAAACAGGGGTACAATGAGCAGTTCTTC. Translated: CAISEKQGYNEQFF.

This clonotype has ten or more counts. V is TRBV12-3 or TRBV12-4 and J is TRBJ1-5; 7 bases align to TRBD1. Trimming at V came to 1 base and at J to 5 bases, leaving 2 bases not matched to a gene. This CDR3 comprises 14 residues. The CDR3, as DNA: TGTGCCAGCAGTTTAGGAGGGGGCGATCAGCCCCAGCATTTT. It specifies CASSLGGGDQPQHF.

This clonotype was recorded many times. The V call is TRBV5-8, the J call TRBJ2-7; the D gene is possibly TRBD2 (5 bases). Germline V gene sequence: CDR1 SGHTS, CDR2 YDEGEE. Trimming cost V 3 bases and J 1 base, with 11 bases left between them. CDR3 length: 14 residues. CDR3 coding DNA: TGTGCCAGCAGCTGGTCGAGGGAGTCCTACGAGCAGTACTTC. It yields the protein CASSWSRESYEQYF.

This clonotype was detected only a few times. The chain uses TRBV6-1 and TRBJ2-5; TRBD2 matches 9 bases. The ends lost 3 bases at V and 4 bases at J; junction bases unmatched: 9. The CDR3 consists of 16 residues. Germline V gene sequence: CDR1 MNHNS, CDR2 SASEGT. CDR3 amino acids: CASSDVLAGGGETQYF. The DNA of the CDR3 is TGTGCCAGCAGTGACGTACTAGCGGGCGGGGGAGAGACCCAGTACTTC.

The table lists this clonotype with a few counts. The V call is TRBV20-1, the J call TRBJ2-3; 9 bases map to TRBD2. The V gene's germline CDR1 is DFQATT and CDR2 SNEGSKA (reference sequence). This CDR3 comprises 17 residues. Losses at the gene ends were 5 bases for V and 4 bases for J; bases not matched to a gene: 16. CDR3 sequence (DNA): TGCAGTGCTCCCTCGAGTAGGCGGGGGGGAATCGCAGATACGCAGTATTTT. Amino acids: CSAPSSRRGGIADTQYF.

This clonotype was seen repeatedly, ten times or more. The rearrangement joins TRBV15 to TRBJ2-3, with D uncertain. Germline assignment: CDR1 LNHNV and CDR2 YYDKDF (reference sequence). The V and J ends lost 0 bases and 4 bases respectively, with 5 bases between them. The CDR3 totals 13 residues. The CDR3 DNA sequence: TGTGCCACCAGCAGAGATCAGCCAGATACGCAGTATTTT. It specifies CATSRDQPDTQYF.

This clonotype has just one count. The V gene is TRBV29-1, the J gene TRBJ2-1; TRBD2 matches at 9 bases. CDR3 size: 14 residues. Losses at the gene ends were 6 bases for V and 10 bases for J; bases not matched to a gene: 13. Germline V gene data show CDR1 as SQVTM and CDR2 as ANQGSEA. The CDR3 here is CSVAERGAWGEQFF. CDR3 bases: TGCAGCGTGGCCGAGCGGGGGGCTTGGGGGGAGCAGTTCTTC.

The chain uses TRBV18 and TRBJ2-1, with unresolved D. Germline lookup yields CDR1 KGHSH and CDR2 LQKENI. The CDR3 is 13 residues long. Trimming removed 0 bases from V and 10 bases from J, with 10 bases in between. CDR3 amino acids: CASSPPVVLEQFF. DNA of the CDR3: TGTGCCAGCTCACCACCGGTGGTTTTGGAGCAGTTCTTC.

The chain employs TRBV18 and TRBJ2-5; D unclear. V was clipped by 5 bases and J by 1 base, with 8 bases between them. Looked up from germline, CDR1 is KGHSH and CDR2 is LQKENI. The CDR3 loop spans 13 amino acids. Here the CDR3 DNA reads TGTGCCAGCTCAGGTACTTTCCAAGAGACCCAGTACTTC. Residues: CASSGTFQETQYF.

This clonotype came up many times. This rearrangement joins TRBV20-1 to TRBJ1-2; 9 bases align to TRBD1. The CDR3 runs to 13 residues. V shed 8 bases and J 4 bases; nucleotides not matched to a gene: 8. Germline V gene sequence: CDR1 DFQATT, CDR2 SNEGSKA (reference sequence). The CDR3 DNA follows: TGCAGTTCGAGACAGGGGGAGAGCTATGGCTACACCTTC. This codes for CSSRQGESYGYTF.

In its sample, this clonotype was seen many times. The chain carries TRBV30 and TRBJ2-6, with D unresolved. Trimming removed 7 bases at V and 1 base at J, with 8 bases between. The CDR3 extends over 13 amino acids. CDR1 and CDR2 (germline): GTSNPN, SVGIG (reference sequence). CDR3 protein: CASDVSGANVLTF. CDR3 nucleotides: TGTGCCTCTGACGTTTCTGGGGCCAACGTCCTGACTTTC.

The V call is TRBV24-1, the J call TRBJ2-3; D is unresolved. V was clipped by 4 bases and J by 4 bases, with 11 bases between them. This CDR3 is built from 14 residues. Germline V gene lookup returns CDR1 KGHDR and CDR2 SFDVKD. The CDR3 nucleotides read TGTGCCACCAGTGACCCCCCCCGGTCAGATACGCAGTATTTT. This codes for CATSDPPRSDTQYF.